These 14 T cell receptor beta chains were sequenced from one sample in a study of OX40 agonist ivuxolimab in advanced cancers. TCRdb keeps only in-frame clones here, not all; method: immunoSEQ multiplex PCR. The repertoire holds 90,000 to 100,000 clones, with roughly 91% as singletons. This sample comprised CD4+ or CD8+ T cells sorted from blood, obtained in a trial of the OX40 agonist ivuxolimab. The receptors stem from an adult with an advanced solid tumor such as melanoma, head and neck, liver or kidney cancer.

This chain uses TRBV6-1 with TRBJ1-2; 10 bases are shared with TRBD1. This CDR3 has 16 amino acids. CDR1 is MNHNS and CDR2 is SASEGT in the germline V gene. The ends lost 3 bases at V and 4 bases at J; junction bases unmatched: 8. The CDR3 nucleotides are TGTGCCAGCAGTGAGGAGCGGGGACAGGGGATCTATGGCTACACCTTC. Translation: CASSEERGQGIYGYTF.

The V call is TRBV11-3, the J call TRBJ2-1; D remains unclear. Germline assignment: CDR1 SGHNT and CDR2 YENEEA. The CDR3 totals 16 residues. Trimming stripped 5 bases from V and 2 bases from J, with 16 bases between. CDR3 protein: CASSQIGYWAYNEQFF. In nucleotides, the CDR3 is TGTGCCAGCAGCCAGATTGGGTACTGGGCCTACAATGAGCAGTTCTTC. Full variable domain (outside the CDR3, taken from reference TRBV11-3 and TRBJ2-1): EAGVVQSPRYKIIEKKQPVAFWCNPISGHNTLYWYLQNLGQGPELLIRYENEEAVDDSQLPKDRFSAERLKGVDSTLKIQPAELGDSAVYLCASSQIGYWAYNEQFFGPGTRLTVL.

The chain joins TRBV18 to TRBJ2-1; perhaps TRBD2 as D (5 bases). V gave up 3 bases and J gave up 6 bases, with 15 bases separating them. CDR1 is KGHSH, CDR2 LQKENI, per germline. This CDR3 has 15 residues. Here the CDR3 DNA reads TGTGCCAGCTCACCCCCGGATCGACGGGGCAATGAGCAGTTCTTC. This encodes CASSPPDRRGNEQFF.

This chain links TRBV28 with TRBJ2-5, with D uncertain. Germline CDR1 reads MDHEN; CDR2 reads SYDVKM. This CDR3 is built from 13 residues. The ends were cut back, 3 bases at V and 1 base at J, with 6 bases in the middle. CDR3 sequence (DNA): TGTGCCAGCAGTTTCGGCAGCCAAGAGACCCAGTACTTC. Protein product: CASSFGSQETQYF.

J is TRBJ1-4 and V is TRBV30; no definite D call. Germline V gene lookup returns CDR1 GTSNPN and CDR2 SVGIG (reference sequence). V shed 3 bases and J shed 11 bases, with 16 bases lying between them. The CDR3 contains 13 residues. CDR3 DNA sequence: TGTGCCTGGAGACGGTTAGGGAGCCCTAAACTGTTTTTT. This sequence encodes CAWRRLGSPKLFF.

J is TRBJ1-1 and V is TRBV28; the match to TRBD1 covers 8 bases. The germline V gene has CDR1 MDHEN and CDR2 SYDVKM. CDR3 length: 20 residues. V dropped 7 bases and J dropped 0; count of bases not matched to a gene: 22. The CDR3 nucleotides are TGTGCCAGCATCCCGTTCTGGTGGGCAGGGGGCCGCTCGATGAACACTGAAGCTTTCTTT. Its translation is CASIPFWWAGGRSMNTEAFF. Supplemented by reference TRBV28 and TRBJ1-1, the full variable domain reads DVKVTQSSRYLVKRTGEKVFLECVQDMDHENMFWYRQDPGLGLRLIYFSYDVKMKEKGDIPEGYSVSREKKERFSLILESASTNQTSMYLCASIPFWWAGGRSMNTEAFFGQGTRLTVV.

The rearrangement uses TRBV5-8 and TRBJ2-5, with 8 bases lining up with TRBD1. Germline loops: CDR1 SGHTS, CDR2 YDEGEE. This CDR3 has 16 amino acids. V lost 0 bases and J lost 2; bases outside the gene matches: 6. The CDR3 sequence is CASSLGDRWGQETQYF. The CDR3 coding sequence is TGTGCCAGCAGCTTGGGGGACAGGTGGGGGCAAGAGACCCAGTACTTC.

J is TRBJ2-1 and V is TRBV4-1, with 11 bases that match TRBD2. Germline assignment: CDR1 MGHRA and CDR2 YSYEKL. J gave up 6 bases and V 1 base, and 11 bases lay outside the gene matches. This CDR3 is built from 18 residues. The CDR3, as DNA: TGCGCCAGCAGCCAAGCACCAAGGGCAGGGACTAGCGGCAATGAGCAGTTCTTC. It translates to CASSQAPRAGTSGNEQFF.

J is TRBJ2-3 and V is TRBV5-1; maybe TRBD2 (6 bases). Looked up from germline, CDR1 is SGHRS and CDR2 is YFSETQ. Between the trimmed V and J ends, which lost 2 bases and 0 bases, there was a span of 10 bases. The CDR3 sequence is 15 residues long. The CDR3 is CASSLVGSSTDTQYF. Here the CDR3 DNA reads TGCGCCAGCAGCTTAGTCGGGAGTAGCACAGATACGCAGTATTTT.

The chain links TRBV10-1 to TRBJ1-1; tentatively, D is TRBD1 (5 bases). Trimming removed 2 bases at V and 1 base at J, with 11 bases between. Germline values: CDR1 WNHNN, CDR2 SYGVQD (reference sequence). The CDR3 is made up of 15 amino acids. The CDR3 nucleotides read TGCGCCAGCAGTGAGGGTTCAGGGAGGAACACTGAAGCTTTCTTT. Its protein is CASSEGSGRNTEAFF.

In DNA form, the CDR3 reads TGCGCCAGCAGCTACGGGACGGTAACTAATGAAAAACTGTTTTTT. Translating gives CASSYGTVTNEKLFF. The V call is TRBV5-1, the J call TRBJ1-4; D is possibly TRBD1 (5 bases). Germline CDR1 reads SGHRS; CDR2 reads YFSETQ. CDR3 length: 15 residues. Trimming stripped 3 bases from V and 1 base from J, with 10 bases between.

The chain carries TRBV30 and TRBJ2-7, with D unresolved. The germline gives CDR1 GTSNPN, CDR2 SVGIG (reference sequence). This CDR3 has 12 amino acids. Trimming cost V 0 bases and J 7 bases, with 10 bases left between them. The DNA of the CDR3 is TGTGCCTGGAGTGTACAAGCCTTGGAGCAGTACTTC. Translated: CAWSVQALEQYF.

The sample holds a few counts of this clone. The gene calls are TRBV7-9 and TRBJ1-5; D is unresolved. Trimming removed 3 bases from V and 3 bases from J, with 9 bases in between. CDR1 is SEHNR and CDR2 is FQNEAQ in the germline V gene (reference sequence). The CDR3 length is 14 residues. The CDR3 protein is CASSFDGPNQPQHF. The CDR3 DNA reads TGTGCCAGCAGCTTCGACGGCCCCAATCAGCCCCAGCATTTT. The complete variable domain, with remaining parts taken from reference TRBV7-9 and TRBJ1-5, reads DTGVSQNPRHKITKRGQNVTFRCDPISEHNRLYWYRQTLGQGPEFLTYFQNEAQLEKSRLLSDRFSAERPKGSFSTLEIQRTEQGDSAMYLCASSFDGPNQPQHFGDGTRLSIL.

This clone is a singleton in its sample. The chain has TRBV7-2 and TRBJ2-5; D perhaps matches TRBD2 (6 bases). The germline V gene encodes CDR1 SGHTA and CDR2 FQGNSA. V gave up 5 bases and J gave up 5 bases, with 21 bases separating them. The CDR3 sequence is 16 residues long. CDR3 in DNA: TGTGCCAGCAGCCCATCAGTCGGGGGAGTAATCGAGACCCAGTACTTC. Its translation is CASSPSVGGVIETQYF.